The 12 T cell receptor beta chains given below trace back to one sample, sequenced in a study of blood T cell repertoires in COVID-19. Profiled with immunoSEQ multiplex PCR; TCRdb holds only in-frame clones, not every one. The sample holds around 230,000 clones; 70% to 90% are singletons and the top ten take roughly 0.69%. Sequencing used peripheral blood. Source of these receptors: a man aged 35-49 years with acute or convalescent COVID-19.

The chain couples TRBV7-2 to TRBJ2-3; D is unresolved. Trimming cost V 6 bases and J 4 bases, with 20 bases left between them. Germline-derived CDR1 and CDR2 are SGHTA and FQGNSA. This CDR3 has 16 amino acids. The DNA of the CDR3 is TGTGCCAGCAGAATGAACCCTAGAAATTTGGCAGATACGCAGTATTTT. This encodes CASRMNPRNLADTQYF.

This clone was detected only once. For the CDR3, the DNA is TGTGCCAGCAGCCAAGATCCCCTAGCGGAGAACCCTAAAGAGACCCAGTACTTC. Its protein product is CASSQDPLAENPKETQYF. The chain couples TRBV3-1 (or the pseudogene TRBV3-2) to TRBJ2-5, with 7 bases that match TRBD2. CDR1 LGHDT and CDR2 YNNKEL come from the germline V gene (reference sequence). There are 18 residues in the CDR3. The J segment lost 3 bases and the V segment lost 0 bases, leaving 13 bases of the junction unmatched.

The chain employs TRBV6-4 and TRBJ1-1, with D uncertain. V was cut by 3 bases and J by 0 bases, with 5 bases left in between. Germline loops: CDR1 MRHNA, CDR2 SNTAGT. This CDR3 has 13 residues. DNA for the CDR3: TGTGCCAGCAGTGAAGCGGTGAACACTGAAGCTTTCTTT. Its translation: CASSEAVNTEAFF.

This clone has a single count. The rearrangement links TRBV7-3 to TRBJ1-4; D call uncertain. The CDR3 is 19 residues long. Germline values: CDR1 SGHTA, CDR2 FQGTGA. V lost 4 bases and J 0 bases, leaving 21 bases between the germline ends. DNA of the CDR3: TGTGCCAGCAGCTCAAGGCATGAGAGAGAGGGAGCAACTAATGAAAAACTGTTTTTT. Translating it yields CASSSRHEREGATNEKLFF.

V usage is TRBV13 and J usage is TRBJ2-3, with no clear D. This CDR3 spans 12 amino acids. CDR1 PRHDT and CDR2 FYEKMQ come from the germline V gene (reference sequence). The germline V and J ends were trimmed by 0 bases and 7 bases, with 5 bases remaining between them. CDR3 coding DNA: TGTGCCAGCAGCTTAGGCAGAAATACGCAGTATTTT. This gives the protein CASSLGRNTQYF.

The V call is TRBV28, the J call TRBJ1-1; TRBD1 is a possible D gene (6 bases). The CDR3 extends over 17 amino acids. The germline V and J ends were trimmed by 10 bases and 1 base, with 25 bases remaining between them. Germline V lookup: CDR1 MDHEN, CDR2 SYDVKM. The DNA of the CDR3 is TGTGCCACCCTAAATGGGGGCCCCGCTTTTAAGAACACTGAAGCTTTCTTT. Protein product: CATLNGGPAFKNTEAFF.

The genes are TRBV5-1 and TRBJ2-1; a weak D match, TRBD2 (6 bases). V was trimmed by 0 bases and J by 2 bases, leaving 15 bases between them. Germline V gene sequence: CDR1 SGHRS, CDR2 YFSETQ. The CDR3 covers 17 residues. The CDR3 DNA follows: TGCGCCAGCAGCTTGGCCCTTGGGACTCCTACCTACAATGAGCAGTTCTTC. Its protein product is CASSLALGTPTYNEQFF. Full variable domain (rest looked up from reference TRBV5-1 and TRBJ2-1): KAGVTQTPRYLIKTRGQQVTLSCSPISGHRSVSWYQQTPGQGLQFLFEYFSETQRNKGNFPGRFSGRQFSNSRSEMNVSTLELGDSALYLCASSLALGTPTYNEQFFGPGTRLTVL.

The chain is built from TRBV18 and TRBJ1-5; weak D call: TRBD1 (5 bases). This CDR3 comprises 14 residues. CDR1 KGHSH and CDR2 LQKENI come from the germline V gene. V lost 3 bases, J lost 1 base, and 7 bases lay in between. This CDR3 is CASSPRQSNQPQHF. CDR3 DNA sequence: TGTGCCAGCTCACCCAGACAGAGCAATCAGCCCCAGCATTTT.

The J gene is TRBJ1-1, the V gene TRBV6-4, with a possible D match to TRBD1 (5 bases). Germline values: CDR1 MRHNA, CDR2 SNTAGT. Trimming shortened V by 0 bases and J by 4 bases, and 15 bases separated the two germline ends. The CDR3 is made up of 16 amino acids. The CDR3 reads CASSDSRIGGGTEAFF. As DNA, the CDR3 is TGTGCCAGCAGTGACTCGAGAATCGGGGGGGGCACTGAAGCTTTCTTT.

The chain's CDR3 is CASSPHPGQTSTDTQYF. CDR3 nucleotide sequence: TGTGCCAGCAGCCCTCACCCTGGACAGACTAGCACAGATACGCAGTATTTT. The V gene is TRBV3-1 (or the pseudogene TRBV3-2), the J gene TRBJ2-3; tentatively, D is TRBD1 (6 bases). The CDR3 loop spans 17 amino acids. The germline CDR1 and CDR2 sequences are LGHDT and YNNKEL (reference sequence). V was pared by 4 bases and J by 0 bases, with 17 bases between.

The chain links TRBV19 to TRBJ2-1; D gene uncertain. The V end lost 5 bases, the J end lost 3 bases, and 14 bases lay between the germline ends. Germline V gene data show CDR1 as LNHDA and CDR2 as SQIVND (reference sequence). The CDR3 length is 15 residues. The CDR3 loop is CASSRRPVSYNEQFF. CDR3 DNA sequence: TGTGCCAGTAGTCGCCGCCCCGTGAGCTACAATGAGCAGTTCTTC.

The chain combines TRBV9 with TRBJ2-1; D may be TRBD2 (7 bases). Germline CDR1 is SGDLS and CDR2 is YYNGEE. The germline V and J ends were trimmed by 0 bases and 2 bases, with 18 bases remaining between them. The CDR3 runs 18 residues. This CDR3 is CASSVEGGAGAAYNEQFF. For the CDR3, the DNA is TGTGCCAGCAGCGTAGAGGGAGGGGCGGGGGCCGCCTACAATGAGCAGTTCTTC.